A single sample gave rise to the 27 T cell receptor beta chains below, sequenced in a study of graft-versus-host responses after intestinal transplantation. TCRdb's copy holds only in-frame clones and misses some; the assay was immunoSEQ multiplex PCR. The sample holds under 100,000 clones; around 90% are singletons and the top ten take more than 15%. Sequencing was performed on PBMCs, taken 450 to 480 days after intestinal transplant. These receptors came from a human patient who received an intestinal transplant, so some T cells may come from the graft donor.

This chain joins TRBV9 and TRBJ1-3; D ambiguous. This CDR3 contains 15 residues. Germline CDR1 is SGDLS and CDR2 is YYNGEE. Between the trimmed V and J ends, which lost 0 bases and 0 bases, there was a span of 7 bases. CDR3 amino acids: CASSVDSDSGNTIYF. In DNA form, the CDR3 reads TGTGCCAGCAGCGTAGATTCCGACTCTGGAAACACCATATATTTT. Combining the CDR3 with reference TRBV9 and TRBJ1-3 gives the whole variable domain DSGVTQTPKHLITATGQRVTLRCSPRSGDLSVYWYQQSLDQGLQFLIQYYNGEERAKGNILERFSAQQFPDLHSELNLSSLELGDSALYFCASSVDSDSGNTIYFGEGSWLTVV.

This chain's CDR3 is CASSSSTPDTQYF. DNA of the CDR3: TGTGCCAGCAGCTCGAGTACCCCAGATACGCAGTATTTT. The chain employs TRBV7-9 and TRBJ2-3, with D unresolved. CDR1 is SEHNR and CDR2 is FQNEAQ in the germline V gene (reference sequence). The CDR3 sequence is 13 residues long. The V and J ends lost 4 bases and 4 bases respectively, with 9 bases between them.

The V and J genes are TRBV7-9 and TRBJ2-1; D may correspond to TRBD1 or TRBD2 (5 bases each). The length of the CDR3 is 14 residues. V was trimmed by 7 bases and J by 2 bases, leaving 12 bases between them. The V gene's germline CDR1 is SEHNR and CDR2 FQNEAQ (reference sequence). The CDR3 region is CASTSPGPYNEQFF. For the CDR3, the DNA is TGTGCCAGCACCTCACCGGGACCCTACAATGAGCAGTTCTTC.

In its sample, this clone was seen once. V gene TRBV5-1 combines with J gene TRBJ2-6; D gene uncertain. Germline loops: CDR1 SGHRS, CDR2 YFSETQ. This CDR3 region has 16 residues. V was cut by 4 bases and J by 4 bases, with 15 bases left in between. CDR3: CASSGIIPRGANVLTF. CDR3 nucleotide sequence: TGCGCCAGCAGCGGCATAATCCCAAGGGGGGCCAACGTCCTGACTTTC.

This sequence joins TRBV18 and TRBJ1-1; 8 bases align to TRBD1. Germline values: CDR1 KGHSH, CDR2 LQKENI. The junction had 0 bases not matched to a gene; V was cut back by 2 bases and J by 4 bases. The CDR3 runs 13 residues. The CDR3 is CASSPGQGTEAFF. For the CDR3, the DNA is TGTGCCAGCTCACCAGGACAGGGCACTGAAGCTTTCTTT.

The chain is built from TRBV7-9 and TRBJ1-1; TRBD1 agrees at 7 bases. V shed 5 bases, J shed 2 bases, and the junction held 8 bases outside the gene matches. Germline CDR1 SEHNR, CDR2 FQNEAQ (reference sequence). This CDR3 has 15 residues. This CDR3 is CASSTLGQPNTEAFF. CDR3 DNA sequence: TGTGCCAGCAGCACCTTGGGACAGCCTAACACTGAAGCTTTCTTT.

The rearrangement links TRBV5-4 to TRBJ2-3; 7 bases line up with TRBD1. The CDR3 has 15 amino acids. J was trimmed by 4 bases and V by 0 bases; bases with no gene match: 5. Germline CDR1 reads SGHNT; CDR2 reads YYREEE (reference sequence). The CDR3 bases are TGTGCCAGCAGCTTGGACCTTACAGGGGCAGATACGCAGTATTTT. This translates into CASSLDLTGADTQYF.

The chain carries TRBV5-1 and TRBJ2-5; tentatively, D is TRBD1 (6 bases). V lost 3 bases, J lost 2 bases, and 11 bases lay in between. The CDR3 covers 14 residues. The V gene's germline CDR1 is SGHRS and CDR2 YFSETQ. Here the CDR3 reads CASSSKTGQETQYF. The CDR3 DNA sequence: TGCGCCAGCAGCTCGAAGACAGGACAAGAGACCCAGTACTTC.

CDR3 in amino acids: CAISETGQSYEQYF. CDR3 sequence (DNA): TGTGCCATCAGTGAGACAGGACAGAGCTACGAGCAGTACTTC. The gene calls are TRBV10-3 and TRBJ2-7; D possibly corresponds to TRBD1 (6 bases). The CDR3 extends over 14 amino acids. V gave up 2 bases and J gave up 3 bases, with 11 bases separating them. The germline CDR1 and CDR2 sequences are ENHRY and SYGVKD.

The V call is TRBV5-1, the J call TRBJ1-4, with a weak D call TRBD1 (5 bases). The CDR3 loop spans 16 amino acids. Per the germline V gene, CDR1 is SGHRS and CDR2 is YFSETQ. Deletions cut 4 bases from V and 0 bases from J, with 13 bases between. CDR3 protein: CASSLVPGATNEKLFF. Here the CDR3 DNA reads TGCGCCAGCAGCCTTGTGCCGGGGGCAACTAATGAAAAACTGTTTTTT.

The chain joins TRBV7-6 to TRBJ1-5; D gene unclear. The V end was cut by 4 bases, the J end by 2 bases, with 24 bases between. Per germline, CDR1 SGHVS and CDR2 FNYEAQ. This CDR3 is built from 19 residues. CDR3 DNA sequence: TGTGCCAGCAGCTCCAAACCCCAAGTCCAGAAATTCCGCAATCAGCCCCAGCATTTT. As protein: CASSSKPQVQKFRNQPQHF.

The rearrangement links TRBV28 to TRBJ2-2; 9 bases are shared with TRBD1. V was pared by 9 bases and J by 4 bases, with 3 bases of the junction left unmatched. Germline V lookup: CDR1 MDHEN, CDR2 SYDVKM. The CDR3 has 13 residues. The CDR3, as DNA: TGTGCCAGTATGACAGGGGGCACCGGGGAGCTGTTTTTT. Residues: CASMTGGTGELFF.

The chain joins TRBV12-5 to TRBJ2-2, with D hard to call. Trimming stripped 3 bases from V and 1 base from J, with 12 bases between. The CDR3 covers 16 residues. Germline V CDR1 and CDR2: LGHNT, FRNRAP. CDR3: CASGFLSVRNTGELFF. The CDR3 nucleotides are TGTGCTAGTGGTTTTTTATCGGTGAGGAACACCGGGGAGCTGTTTTTT.

V is TRBV2 and J is TRBJ1-6; 8 positions agree with TRBD1. V lost 10 bases to trimming and J lost 9 bases; unmatched junction nucleotides: 11. The germline gives CDR1 SNHLY, CDR2 FYNNEI. CDR3 length equals 14 residues. In DNA form, the CDR3 reads TGTGCCACCGCAGGGGGCGCAGTGAGTTCACCCCTCCACTTT. Protein sequence: CATAGGAVSSPLHF.

The rearrangement joins TRBV5-6 to TRBJ2-5; the match to TRBD1 covers 8 bases. The CDR3 contains 15 residues. The V segment lost 4 bases and the J segment 6 bases; nucleotides outside the gene matches: 11. The germline V gene has CDR1 SGHDT and CDR2 YYEEEE. CDR3: CASSPKGQGWQTQYF. The CDR3 DNA reads TGTGCCAGCAGCCCCAAAGGACAGGGATGGCAGACCCAGTACTTC.

The rearrangement uses TRBV18 and TRBJ1-1; D gene uncertain. Germline V gene lookup returns CDR1 KGHSH and CDR2 LQKENI. There are 16 residues in the CDR3. The V and J ends lost 6 bases and 6 bases respectively, with 23 bases between them. The CDR3 DNA follows: TGTGCCAGCTCCCAAGCGGGCGACATAACTTCCTCTGAAGCTTTCTTT. This gives the protein CASSQAGDITSSEAFF.

J is TRBJ2-7 and V is TRBV5-5; no clear D gene. Trimming removed 1 base at V and 3 bases at J, with 8 bases between. The CDR3 sequence is 13 residues long. Germline-derived CDR1 and CDR2 are SGHKS and YYEKEE (reference sequence). The CDR3 DNA is TGTGCCAGCAGCTTGTCTGGGAACTACGAGCAGTACTTC. Translated: CASSLSGNYEQYF.

This rearrangement joins TRBV5-1 to TRBJ2-7; no clear D gene. The germline gives CDR1 SGHRS, CDR2 YFSETQ. There are 14 residues in the CDR3. The V and J ends lost 4 bases and 3 bases respectively, with 14 bases between them. Written as DNA, the CDR3 is TGCGCCAGCAGCCCCACGGACCCCAACTACGAGCAGTACTTC. It yields the protein CASSPTDPNYEQYF.

V is TRBV6-1 and J is TRBJ2-7; the D gene is possibly TRBD2 (5 bases). Trimming took 8 bases from V and 2 from J, leaving 13 bases between them. Germline V gene data show CDR1 as MNHNS and CDR2 as SASEGT. The CDR3 is made up of 13 amino acids. CDR3 region: CASRASGAYEQYF. The CDR3 coding sequence is TGTGCCAGCCGGGCGTCCGGGGCCTACGAGCAGTACTTC.

The chain recombines TRBV10-3 with TRBJ2-2; D uncertain. The germline CDR1 and CDR2 sequences are ENHRY and SYGVKD. Trimming shortened V by 2 bases and J by 7 bases, and 11 bases separated the two germline ends. The CDR3 loop spans 14 amino acids. Here the CDR3 DNA reads TGTGCCATCAGTGAGATCCCCCATGGCGGGGAGCTGTTTTTT. Its protein product is CAISEIPHGGELFF.

V gene TRBV5-1 combines with J gene TRBJ2-3, with D perhaps matching TRBD2 (6 bases). The CDR3 consists of 14 residues. Germline V lookup: CDR1 SGHRS, CDR2 YFSETQ. Trimming shortened V by 6 bases and J by 3 bases, and 14 bases separated the two germline ends. In DNA form, the CDR3 reads TGCGCCAGCACCTGGCGGGGTAATACAGATACGCAGTATTTT. It encodes CASTWRGNTDTQYF.

The chain is built from TRBV11-2 and TRBJ2-7; D unclear. Trimming took off 5 bases at V and 3 bases at J, with 14 bases between the two ends. Germline V gives CDR1 SGHAT, CDR2 FQNNGV. CDR3 length equals 14 residues. The CDR3 spells CASSPSFGHYEQYF. DNA of the CDR3: TGTGCCAGCAGCCCCTCATTCGGGCACTACGAGCAGTACTTC. Based on the CDR3 plus reference TRBV11-2 and TRBJ2-7, the full variable domain is EAGVAQSPRYKIIEKRQSVAFWCNPISGHATLYWYQQILGQGPKLLIQFQNNGVVDDSQLPKDRFSAERLKGVDSTLKIQPAKLEDSAVYLCASSPSFGHYEQYFGPGTRLTVT.

The V and J genes are TRBV5-4 and TRBJ2-7, with D maybe TRBD2 (5 bases). V lost 4 bases to trimming and J lost 0 bases, with 14 bases between them. The germline V gene has CDR1 SGHNT and CDR2 YYREEE (reference sequence). This CDR3 is 15 amino acids long. The CDR3 loop is CASSRGPDLSYEQYF. As DNA, the CDR3 is TGTGCCAGCAGCCGAGGGCCGGACCTCTCCTACGAGCAGTACTTC.

On this clone: The CDR3 end shows no conserved phenylalanine or tryptophan, and so a read error is likely. V and J are TRBV5-4 and TRBJ1-1, with D unresolved. Trimming left V 0 bases short and J 5 bases short, with 11 bases between. CDR3 length equals 14 residues. From germline, CDR1 is SGHNT and CDR2 YYREEE (reference sequence). As DNA, the CDR3 is TGTGCCAGCAGCTTGGTTAGCGGGAGGACTGAAGCTTTCCTT. Residues: CASSLVSGRTEAFL.

This clone was observed a single time. Its ends do not fully match the called genes, so a read error is possible. This rearrangement joins TRBV6-6 to TRBJ1-6; D uncertain. Germline V gives CDR1 MNHNY, CDR2 SVGAGI (reference sequence). The CDR3 length is 12 residues. The CDR3 DNA reads as TGTGCCACCAGTGGGTCCGATTCACCCCTCCACTTT. Translation: CATSGSDSPLHF.

The chain couples TRBV4-1 to TRBJ2-7; 8 bases map to TRBD1. In germline, CDR1 is MGHRA, CDR2 YSYEKL. The CDR3 has 14 residues. The trim removed 6 bases at V and 3 bases at J, leaving 7 bases unmatched. CDR3 coding DNA: TGCGCCAGCAGACCCGGGACAGGCAACTACGAGCAGTACTTC. Translated: CASRPGTGNYEQYF.

The chain recombines TRBV29-1 with TRBJ1-5; 7 nucleotides line up with TRBD1. This CDR3 spans 13 amino acids. Germline CDR1 reads SQVTM; CDR2 reads ANQGSEA. The V gene end was trimmed by 1 base and the J gene end by 5 bases; junction bases not matched to a gene: 2. CDR3 coding DNA: TGCAGCGTTGAAGTGCAGGGGGATCAGCCCCAGCATTTT. It is translated as CSVEVQGDQPQHF.